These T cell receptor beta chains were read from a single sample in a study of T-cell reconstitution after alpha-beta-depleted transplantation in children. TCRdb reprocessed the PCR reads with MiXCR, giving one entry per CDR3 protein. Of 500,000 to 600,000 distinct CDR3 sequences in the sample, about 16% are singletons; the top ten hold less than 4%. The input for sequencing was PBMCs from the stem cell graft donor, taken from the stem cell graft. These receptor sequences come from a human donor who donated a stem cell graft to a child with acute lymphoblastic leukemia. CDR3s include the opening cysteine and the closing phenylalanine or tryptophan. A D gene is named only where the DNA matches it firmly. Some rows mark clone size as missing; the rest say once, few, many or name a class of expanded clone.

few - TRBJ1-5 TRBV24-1 TGTGCCACCAGTGATTCAGGGAACAGTCAGCCCCAGCATTTT CATSDSGNSQPQHF
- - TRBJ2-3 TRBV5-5 TGTGCCAGCAGCTTGCAGACAGGTCGGAGAACAGATACGCAGTATTTT CASSLQTGRRTDTQYF
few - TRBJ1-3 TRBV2 TGTGCCAGCAGTGAATCCCCGGGAAACACCATATATTTT CASSESPGNTIYF
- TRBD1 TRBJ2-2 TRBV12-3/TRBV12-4 TGTGCCAGCAGCCATGACAGGGCAGACGCCGGGGAGCTGTTTTTT CASSHDRADAGELFF
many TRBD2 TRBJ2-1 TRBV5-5 TGTGCCAGCAGCTTTTCTCTAGCGGGACCGAATGAGCAGTTCTTC CASSFSLAGPNEQFF
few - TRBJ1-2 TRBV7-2 TGTGCCAGCAGCTTAACCGAGGTGTTTAACTATGGCTACACCTTC CASSLTEVFNYGYTF
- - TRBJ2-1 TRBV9 TGTGCCAGCAGCTCCCTTAGGGGGGGGGAGGAACCCGGGAATGAGCAGTTCTTC CASSSLRGGEEPGNEQFF
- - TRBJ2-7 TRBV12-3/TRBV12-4 TGTGCCAGCAGTTCTAGGGGGGAGGGGAGGTACGAGCAGTACTTC CASSSRGEGRYEQYF
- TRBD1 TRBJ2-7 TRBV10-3 TGTGCTGGAGACAGGGAGCACTACGAGCAGTACTTC CAGDREHYEQYF
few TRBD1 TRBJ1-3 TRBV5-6 TGTGCCAGCAGCCTAACCGGGACAGGGTTTGGAAACACCATATATTTT CASSLTGTGFGNTIYF
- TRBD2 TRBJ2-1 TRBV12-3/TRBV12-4 TGTGCCAGCAGTCCTCTAGCGGGAGGGTCCTACAATGAGCAGTTCTTC CASSPLAGGSYNEQFF
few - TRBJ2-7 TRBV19 TGTGCCAGCCGACCACCCCAACGCTACGAGCAGTACTTC CASRPPQRYEQYF
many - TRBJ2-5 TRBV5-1 TGCGCCAGCAGCTTGGCCGCGGGGAGAGGAGAGACCCAGTACTTC CASSLAAGRGETQYF
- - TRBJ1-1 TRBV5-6 TGTGCCAGCAGCTCGACCCCAAGGGGGGAGGCTGAAGCTTTCTTT CASSSTPRGEAEAFF
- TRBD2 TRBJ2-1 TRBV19 TGTGCCAGTAGTATGGGAGGGACTAGCGGTTGGAATGAGCAGTTCTTC CASSMGGTSGWNEQFF
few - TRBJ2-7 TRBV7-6 TGTGCCAGCAGCCCCTACAGTGGCGGGTTAAGCTACGAGCAGTACTTC CASSPYSGGLSYEQYF
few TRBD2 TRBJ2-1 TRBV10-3 TGTGCCATCAGCGACCTAGCGGGAGGATTGGGTGAGCAGTTCTTC CAISDLAGGLGEQFF
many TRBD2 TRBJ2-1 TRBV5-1 TGCGCCAGCAGCTTGGGGACTAGCGGGAGGGGCGAGCAGTTCTTC CASSLGTSGRGEQFF
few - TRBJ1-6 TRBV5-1 TGCGCCAGCAGCTTGGAGGGGGACGGGATTTCACCCCTCCACTTT CASSLEGDGISPLHF
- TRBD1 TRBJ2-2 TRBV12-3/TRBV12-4 TGTGCCAGCAGTCGCCTCAGGGGGCAAACCGGGGAGCTGTTTTTT CASSRLRGQTGELFF
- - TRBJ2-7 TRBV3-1 TGTGCCAGCAGCCAAGAGGTCCAGGAGCAGTACTTC CASSQEVQEQYF
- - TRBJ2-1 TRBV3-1 TGTGCCAGCAGCCTTGGGACAATGCCCTACAATGAGCAGTTCTTC CASSLGTMPYNEQFF
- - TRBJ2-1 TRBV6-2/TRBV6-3 TGTGCCAGCACCGAGCCCAGCGCAAGCTCCTACAATGAGCAGTTCTTC CASTEPSASSYNEQFF
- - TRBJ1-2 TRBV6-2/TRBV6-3 TGTGCCAGCAGTGCCTGGGACGGTGGTCAAGACTACACCTTC CASSAWDGGQDYTF
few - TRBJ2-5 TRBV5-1 TGCGCCAGCAGCTTAGGCGGCACCCTGGAGACCCAGTACTTC CASSLGGTLETQYF
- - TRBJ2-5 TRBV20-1 TGCAGTAACCGAAAGGGTTTGGCCCAGTACTTC CSNRKGLAQYF
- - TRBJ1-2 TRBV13 TGTGCCAGCAGCTCCTACAGGGATGGCTACACCTTC CASSSYRDGYTF
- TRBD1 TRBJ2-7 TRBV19 TGTGCCAGTAGGGCCGGGACAGGGCTGAACGAGCAGTACTTC CASRAGTGLNEQYF
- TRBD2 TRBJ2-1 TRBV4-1 TGCGCCAGCAGCCCCCGGGACTCCGGGGGGGATGAGCAGTTCTTC CASSPRDSGGDEQFF
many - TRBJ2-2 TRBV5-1 TGCGCCAGCAGCCGCGAAGGGCCGAACACCGGGGAGCTGTTTTTT CASSREGPNTGELFF
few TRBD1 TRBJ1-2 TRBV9 TGTGCCAGCAGCGTAGTGGGGACAGGGGTTTACACAGTGAGCTACACCTTC CASSVVGTGVYTVSYTF
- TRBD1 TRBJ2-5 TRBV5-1 TGCGCCAGCAGCGCTCCGGGACAGACGGTAGAGACCCAGTACTTC CASSAPGQTVETQYF
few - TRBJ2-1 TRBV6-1 TGTGCCTACTTAGAGAACCCCTCCTACAATGAGCAGTTCTTC CAYLENPSYNEQFF
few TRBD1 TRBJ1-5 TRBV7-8 TGTGCCAGCAGCCTCGCCTCGGCGGGACAGCGAAATCAGCCCCAGCATTTT CASSLASAGQRNQPQHF
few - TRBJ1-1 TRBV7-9 TGTGCCAGCAGCTTAGCTGATTTCCGGAGCACTGAAGCTTTCTTT CASSLADFRSTEAFF
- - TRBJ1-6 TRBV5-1 TGCGCCAGCAGTCCAGAACAGGGATCACCCCTCCACTTT CASSPEQGSPLHF
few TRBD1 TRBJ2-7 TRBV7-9 TGTGCCAGCAGCTTCTCAATGGACAGGGAAACCTCCTACGAGCAGTACTTC CASSFSMDRETSYEQYF
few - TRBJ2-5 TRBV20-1 TGCAGTGCTAAGGGCGGGCCCGTGATGGCCCAGTACTTC CSAKGGPVMAQYF
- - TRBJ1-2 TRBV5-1 TGCGCCAGCAGCTTGCCACCCGGGACACCCCCTGGGGGCTATGGCTACACCTTC CASSLPPGTPPGGYGYTF
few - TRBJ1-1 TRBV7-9 TGTGCCAGCAGCCCGAGGGGGTTGGACACTGAAGCTTTCTTT CASSPRGLDTEAFF
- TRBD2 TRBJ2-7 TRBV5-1 TGCGCCAGCAGCAGTAGCGGGAGTCTGTACGAGCAGTACTTC CASSSSGSLYEQYF
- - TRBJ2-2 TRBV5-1 TGCGCCAGCAGCTCCCGGCCCCAAAACACCGGGGAGCTGTTTTTT CASSSRPQNTGELFF
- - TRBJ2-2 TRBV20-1 TGCAGTGCTAGTGGTAGCCCGCTGAACACCGGGGAGCTGTTTTTT CSASGSPLNTGELFF
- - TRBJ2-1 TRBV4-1 TGCGCCAGCAGCCAAGAGGTGGGGGCCACGCACAATGAGCAGTTCTTC CASSQEVGATHNEQFF
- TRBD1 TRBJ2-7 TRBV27 TGTGCCAGCAGTTTCCCGGGACAGGAGTTCTACTTC CASSFPGQEFYF